This T cell receptor (beta chain) was retrieved from a study of shared clonotypes between healthy human individuals. V shed 5 bases, J shed 5 bases, and the junction held 9 bases outside the gene matches. The CDR3 spans 18 residues. Germline CDR1 LNHDA, CDR2 SQIVND (reference sequence). Here immunoSEQ multiplex PCR was the method, and the copy in TCRdb shows in-frame clones only, minus some. The repertoire holds approximately 2.5 million clones, with more than 80% as singletons. The source is a young man in good health. The gene calls are TRBV19 and TRBJ2-2, with TRBD2 identical over 15 bases. The sample taken for sequencing was naive CD4+ T cells sorted from blood. Noted subset: CD45RA+ positively selected. The CDR3 is CASSPGLAGGKRTGELFF. CDR3 nucleotides: TGTGCCAGTAGTCCGGGACTAGCGGGAGGTAAAAGGACCGGGGAGCTGTTTTTT.